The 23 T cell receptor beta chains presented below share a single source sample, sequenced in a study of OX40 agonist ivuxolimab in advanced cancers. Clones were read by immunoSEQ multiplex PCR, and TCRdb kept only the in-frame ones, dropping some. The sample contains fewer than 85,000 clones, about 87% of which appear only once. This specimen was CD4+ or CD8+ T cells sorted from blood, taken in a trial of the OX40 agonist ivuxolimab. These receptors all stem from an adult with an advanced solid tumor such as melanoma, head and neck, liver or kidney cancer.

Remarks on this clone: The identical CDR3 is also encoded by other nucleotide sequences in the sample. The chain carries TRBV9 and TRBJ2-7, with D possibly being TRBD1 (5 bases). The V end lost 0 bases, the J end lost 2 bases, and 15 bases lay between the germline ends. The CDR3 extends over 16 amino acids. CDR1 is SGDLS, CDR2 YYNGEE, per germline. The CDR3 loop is CASSVGGTGVTYEQYF. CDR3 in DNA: TGTGCCAGCAGCGTAGGAGGAACAGGCGTAACCTACGAGCAGTACTTC.

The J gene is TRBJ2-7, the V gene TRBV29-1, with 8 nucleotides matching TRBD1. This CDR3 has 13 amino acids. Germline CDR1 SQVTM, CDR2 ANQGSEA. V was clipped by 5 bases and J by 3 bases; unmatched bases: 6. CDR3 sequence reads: CSVSTGGGYEQYF. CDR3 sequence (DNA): TGCAGCGTTTCCACAGGGGGTGGCTACGAGCAGTACTTC.

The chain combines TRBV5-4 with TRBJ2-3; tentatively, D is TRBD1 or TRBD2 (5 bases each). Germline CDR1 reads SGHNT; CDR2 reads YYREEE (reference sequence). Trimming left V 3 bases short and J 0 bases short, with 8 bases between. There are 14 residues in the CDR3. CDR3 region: CASSYRTSTDTQYF. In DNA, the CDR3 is TGTGCCAGCAGCTACAGGACTAGCACAGATACGCAGTATTTT.

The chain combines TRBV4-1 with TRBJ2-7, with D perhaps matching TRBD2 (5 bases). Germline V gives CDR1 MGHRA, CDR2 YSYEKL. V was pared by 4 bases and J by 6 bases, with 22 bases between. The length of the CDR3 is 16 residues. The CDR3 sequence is CASSPEETFPGIEQYF. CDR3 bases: TGCGCCAGCAGCCCGGAGGAAACTTTTCCCGGGATCGAGCAGTACTTC.

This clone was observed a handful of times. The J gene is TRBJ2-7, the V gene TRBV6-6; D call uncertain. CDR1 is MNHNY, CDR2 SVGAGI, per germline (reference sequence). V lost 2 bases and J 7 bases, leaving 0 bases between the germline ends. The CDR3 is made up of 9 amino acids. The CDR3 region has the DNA TGTGCCAGCAGTTACGAGCAGTACTTC. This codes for CASSYEQYF.

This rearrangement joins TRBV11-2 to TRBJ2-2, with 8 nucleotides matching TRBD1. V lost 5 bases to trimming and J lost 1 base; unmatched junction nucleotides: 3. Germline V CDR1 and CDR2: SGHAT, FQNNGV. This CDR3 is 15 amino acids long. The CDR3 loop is CASSIGTGNTGELFF. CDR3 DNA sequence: TGTGCCAGCAGCATCGGGACAGGGAACACCGGGGAGCTGTTTTTT. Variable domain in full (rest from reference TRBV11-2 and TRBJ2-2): EAGVAQSPRYKIIEKRQSVAFWCNPISGHATLYWYQQILGQGPKLLIQFQNNGVVDDSQLPKDRFSAERLKGVDSTLKIQPAKLEDSAVYLCASSIGTGNTGELFFGEGSRLTVL.

CDR3 sequence reads: CASSPGWDRAAETQYF. In DNA, the CDR3 is TGTGCCAGCAGCCCAGGTTGGGACAGGGCAGCCGAGACCCAGTACTTC. The chain combines TRBV11-2 with TRBJ2-5; TRBD1 matches at 9 bases. Losses at the gene ends were 5 bases for V and 5 bases for J; bases not matched to a gene: 12. Looked up from germline, CDR1 is SGHAT and CDR2 is FQNNGV. The CDR3 extends over 16 amino acids. The full variable domain, its missing parts supplied by reference TRBV11-2 and TRBJ2-5, is EAGVAQSPRYKIIEKRQSVAFWCNPISGHATLYWYQQILGQGPKLLIQFQNNGVVDDSQLPKDRFSAERLKGVDSTLKIQPAKLEDSAVYLCASSPGWDRAAETQYFGPGTRLLVL.

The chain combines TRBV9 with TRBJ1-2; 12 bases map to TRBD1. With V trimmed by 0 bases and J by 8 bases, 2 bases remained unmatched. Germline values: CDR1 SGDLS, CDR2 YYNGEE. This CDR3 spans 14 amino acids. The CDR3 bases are TGTGCCAGCAGCGTAGGGGACAGGGGGCTCGGCTACACCTTC. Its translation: CASSVGDRGLGYTF.

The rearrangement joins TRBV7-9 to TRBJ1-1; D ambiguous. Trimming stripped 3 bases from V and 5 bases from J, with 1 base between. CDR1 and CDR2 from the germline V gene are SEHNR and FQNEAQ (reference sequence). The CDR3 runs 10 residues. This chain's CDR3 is CASSFTEAFF. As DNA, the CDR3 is TGTGCCAGCAGCTTTACTGAAGCTTTCTTT. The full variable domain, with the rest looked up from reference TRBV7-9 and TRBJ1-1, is DTGVSQNPRHKITKRGQNVTFRCDPISEHNRLYWYRQTLGQGPEFLTYFQNEAQLEKSRLLSDRFSAERPKGSFSTLEIQRTEQGDSAMYLCASSFTEAFFGQGTRLTVV.

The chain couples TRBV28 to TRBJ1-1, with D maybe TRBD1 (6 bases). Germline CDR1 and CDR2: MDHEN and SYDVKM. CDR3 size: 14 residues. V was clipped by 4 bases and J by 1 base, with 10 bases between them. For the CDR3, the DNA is TGTGCCAGCAGTTCCTCACAGGGGAACACTGAAGCTTTCTTT. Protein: CASSSSQGNTEAFF.

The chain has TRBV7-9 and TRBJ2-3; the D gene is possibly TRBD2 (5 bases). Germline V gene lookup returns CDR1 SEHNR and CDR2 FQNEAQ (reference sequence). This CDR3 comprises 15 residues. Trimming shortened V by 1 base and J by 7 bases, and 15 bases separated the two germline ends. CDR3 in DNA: TGTGCCAGCAGCTTAGTCATTGAGAGGGCGAATACGCAGTATTTT. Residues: CASSLVIERANTQYF.

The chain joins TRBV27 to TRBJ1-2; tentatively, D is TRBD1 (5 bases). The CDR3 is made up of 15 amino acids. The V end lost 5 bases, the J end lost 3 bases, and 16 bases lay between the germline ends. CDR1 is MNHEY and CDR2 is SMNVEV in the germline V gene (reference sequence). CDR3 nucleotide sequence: TGTGCCAGCAGTCCCCTCCCCGGGGGTGACTATGGCTACACCTTC. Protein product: CASSPLPGGDYGYTF.

The CDR3 sequence: CASSIGGLAGSYEQYF. In DNA form, the CDR3 reads TGTGCCAGTAGTATAGGGGGACTAGCGGGGTCCTACGAGCAGTACTTC. This chain connects TRBV19 to TRBJ2-7; TRBD2 aligns across 13 bases. Germline V CDR1 and CDR2: LNHDA, SQIVND (reference sequence). This CDR3 is 16 amino acids long. J gave up 1 base and V 1 base, and 1 base lay outside the gene matches.

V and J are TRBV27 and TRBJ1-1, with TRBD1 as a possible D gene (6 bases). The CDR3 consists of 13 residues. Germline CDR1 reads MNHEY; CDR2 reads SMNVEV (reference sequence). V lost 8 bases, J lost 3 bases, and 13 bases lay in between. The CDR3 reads CASRVRGYTEAFF. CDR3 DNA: TGTGCCAGCCGGGTCAGGGGATACACTGAAGCTTTCTTT.

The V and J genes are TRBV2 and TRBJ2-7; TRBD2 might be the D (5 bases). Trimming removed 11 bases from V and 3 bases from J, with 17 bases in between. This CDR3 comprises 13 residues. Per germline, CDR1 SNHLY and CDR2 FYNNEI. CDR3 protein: CAWGVEPDYEQYF. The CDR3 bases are TGTGCCTGGGGAGTGGAGCCGGACTACGAGCAGTACTTC.

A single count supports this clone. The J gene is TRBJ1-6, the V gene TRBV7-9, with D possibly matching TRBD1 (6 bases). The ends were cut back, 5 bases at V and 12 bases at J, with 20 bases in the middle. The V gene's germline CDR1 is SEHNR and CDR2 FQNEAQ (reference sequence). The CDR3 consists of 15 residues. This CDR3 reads CASSRTLGQSEPLHF. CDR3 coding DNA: TGTGCCAGCAGCCGAACCCTGGGACAATCGGAACCCCTCCACTTT. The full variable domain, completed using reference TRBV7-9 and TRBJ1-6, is DTGVSQNPRHKITKRGQNVTFRCDPISEHNRLYWYRQTLGQGPEFLTYFQNEAQLEKSRLLSDRFSAERPKGSFSTLEIQRTEQGDSAMYLCASSRTLGQSEPLHFGNGTRLTVT.

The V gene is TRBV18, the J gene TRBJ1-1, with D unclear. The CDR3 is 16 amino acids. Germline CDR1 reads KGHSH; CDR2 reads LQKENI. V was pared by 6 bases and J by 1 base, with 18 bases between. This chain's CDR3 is CASSPSLRDGNTEAFF. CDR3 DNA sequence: TGTGCCAGCTCCCCTTCTTTGAGGGATGGGAACACTGAAGCTTTCTTT.

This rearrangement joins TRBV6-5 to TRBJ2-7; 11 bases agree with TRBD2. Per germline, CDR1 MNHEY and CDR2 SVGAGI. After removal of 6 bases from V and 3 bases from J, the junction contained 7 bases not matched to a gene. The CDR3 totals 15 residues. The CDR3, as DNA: TGTGCCAGCAGCCCCCTAGCGGGAGGACTCTACGAGCAGTACTTC. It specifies CASSPLAGGLYEQYF.

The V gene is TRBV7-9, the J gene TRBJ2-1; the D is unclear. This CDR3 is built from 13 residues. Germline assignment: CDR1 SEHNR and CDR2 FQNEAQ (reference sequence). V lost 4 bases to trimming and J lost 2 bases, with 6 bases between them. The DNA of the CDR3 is TGTGCCAGCAGCTCCACGGCCTACAATGAGCAGTTCTTC. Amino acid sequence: CASSSTAYNEQFF.

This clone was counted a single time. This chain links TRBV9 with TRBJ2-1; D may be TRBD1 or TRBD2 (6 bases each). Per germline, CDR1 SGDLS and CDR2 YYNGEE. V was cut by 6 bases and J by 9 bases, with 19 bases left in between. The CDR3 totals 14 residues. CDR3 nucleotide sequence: TGTGCCAGCAACTCTAGGGGGGAGGAGTCTGAGCAGTTCTTC. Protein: CASNSRGEESEQFF. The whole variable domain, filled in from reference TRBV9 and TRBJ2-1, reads DSGVTQTPKHLITATGQRVTLRCSPRSGDLSVYWYQQSLDQGLQFLIQYYNGEERAKGNILERFSAQQFPDLHSELNLSSLELGDSALYFCASNSRGEESEQFFGPGTRLTVL.

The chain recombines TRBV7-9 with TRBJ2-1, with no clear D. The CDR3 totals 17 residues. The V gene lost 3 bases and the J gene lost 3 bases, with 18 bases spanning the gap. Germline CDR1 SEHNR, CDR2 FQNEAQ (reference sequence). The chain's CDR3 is CASSFLLSQPLYNEQFF. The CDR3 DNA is TGTGCCAGCAGCTTCCTTCTATCCCAGCCCCTCTACAATGAGCAGTTCTTC.

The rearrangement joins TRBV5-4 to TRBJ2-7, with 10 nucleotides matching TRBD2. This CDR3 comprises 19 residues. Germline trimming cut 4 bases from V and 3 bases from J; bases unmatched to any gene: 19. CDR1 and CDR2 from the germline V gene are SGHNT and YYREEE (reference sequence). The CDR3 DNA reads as TGTGCCAGCAGCCACCTAAACACGCCGGGGACTAGCGAGATCTACGAGCAGTACTTC. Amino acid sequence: CASSHLNTPGTSEIYEQYF.

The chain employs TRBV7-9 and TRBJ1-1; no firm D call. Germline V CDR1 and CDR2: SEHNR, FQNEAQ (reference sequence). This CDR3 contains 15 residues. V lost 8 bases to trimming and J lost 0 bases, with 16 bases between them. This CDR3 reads CASGDPGQLNTEAFF. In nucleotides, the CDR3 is TGTGCCAGCGGGGATCCTGGGCAACTGAACACTGAAGCTTTCTTT.